These 16 T cell receptor beta chains were all obtained from the same sample, sequenced in a study of CD8 T cells in ankylosing spondylitis. Study-wide results and caveats: One TCR beta motif, made up of fewer than 10 highly homologous variants, appeared characteristic of ankylosing spondylitis blood.

MiXCR was run by TCRdb on the 5' RACE reads, yielding one entry per CDR3 protein. The profile covers 700,000 to 850,000 distinct CDR3 sequences, with over 9.5% appearing a single time and 0.51% taken by the ten largest. These receptors have no identified antigens. Sequencing used blood, either unsorted or a sorted T cell fraction (not recorded which). These receptors were taken from a male donor with ankylosing spondylitis.

The rearrangement links TRBV29-1 to TRBJ2-1; D unresolved. Germline loops: CDR1 SQVTM, CDR2 ANQGSEA. CDR3 length: 14 amino acids. V was cut by 3 bases and J by 10 bases, with 19 bases left in between. CDR3 nucleotides: TGCAGCGTTGACCGTTACCGGGCTCAGGTGGAGCAGTTCTTC. Residues: CSVDRYRAQVEQFF.

This clonotype was found many times. The chain recombines TRBV20-1 with TRBJ2-1, with a weak D call TRBD2 (6 bases). Deletions cut 0 bases from V and 1 base from J, with 10 bases between. The CDR3 contains 15 residues. Germline CDR1 is DFQATT and CDR2 is SNEGSKA (reference sequence). This chain's CDR3 is CSARDLRGSYNEQFF. The CDR3 DNA is TGCAGTGCTAGAGATCTTCGGGGGTCCTACAATGAGCAGTTCTTC.

The V gene is TRBV29-1, the J gene TRBJ2-1; TRBD2 matches at 8 bases. After removal of 7 bases from V and 0 bases from J, the junction contained 8 bases not matched to a gene. The germline V gene has CDR1 SQVTM and CDR2 ANQGSEA. CDR3 length: 15 amino acids. CDR3 DNA: TGCAGCGGCTTTTCCGGGGGGGCCTCCTACAATGAGCAGTTCTTC. This translates into CSGFSGGASYNEQFF.

A few counts support this clonotype. This rearrangement joins TRBV20-1 to TRBJ2-5; a weak D match, TRBD1 (5 bases). Trimming removed 5 bases at V and 4 bases at J, with 17 bases between. Germline-derived CDR1 and CDR2 are DFQATT and SNEGSKA (reference sequence). The CDR3 spans 14 residues. The CDR3 DNA is TGCAGTGCTCACTCCGACAGCCTACGAGAGACCCAGTACTTC. Translated, it gives CSAHSDSLRETQYF.

This clonotype has a handful of counts. The chain recombines TRBV5-1 with TRBJ2-7; 8 bases are shared with TRBD1. The CDR3 is 14 residues long. The germline gives CDR1 SGHRS, CDR2 YFSETQ. Trimming cost V 5 bases and J 5 bases; bases outside gene matches: 9. Here the CDR3 reads CASRPRDRSDEQYF. CDR3 coding DNA: TGCGCCAGCAGGCCCCGGGACAGGAGCGACGAGCAGTACTTC.

Ten or more counts support this clonotype. This chain uses TRBV5-1 with TRBJ1-1; D unresolved. CDR1 and CDR2 from the germline V gene are SGHRS and YFSETQ. V lost 0 bases, J lost 4 bases, and 7 bases lay in between. The CDR3 totals 13 residues. In DNA, the CDR3 is TGCGCCAGCAGCTTGGGCGTTTCCACTGAAGCTTTCTTT. This codes for CASSLGVSTEAFF.

The chain couples TRBV6-6 to TRBJ2-7; D gene uncertain. There are 13 residues in the CDR3. Trimming stripped 6 bases from V and 6 bases from J, with 15 bases between. From germline, CDR1 is MNHNY and CDR2 SVGAGI (reference sequence). CDR3 sequence: CASSFVAGGEQYF. CDR3 coding DNA: TGTGCCAGCAGCTTCGTGGCAGGCGGCGAGCAGTACTTC.

This clonotype was counted only a few times. The chain employs TRBV27 and TRBJ2-1; D uncertain. Trimming took 2 bases from V and 0 from J, leaving 17 bases between them. In germline, CDR1 is MNHEY, CDR2 SMNVEV (reference sequence). The CDR3 is made up of 18 amino acids. The CDR3 region has the DNA TGTGCCAGCAGTTTACTCCCGCCGACCTGGAGCTCCTACAATGAGCAGTTCTTC. Its protein is CASSLLPPTWSSYNEQFF.

V usage is TRBV11-2 and J usage is TRBJ2-1; TRBD2 matches at 7 bases. The germline V gene has CDR1 SGHAT and CDR2 FQNNGV. The CDR3 has 15 residues. Germline trimming cut 0 bases from V and 7 bases from J; bases unmatched to any gene: 6. This CDR3 is CASSLEAGWSNEQFF. The CDR3 nucleotides are TGTGCCAGCAGCTTAGAAGCGGGATGGAGTAATGAGCAGTTCTTC.

This rearrangement joins TRBV7-2 to TRBJ2-1, with D possibly TRBD2 on 7 matching bases. Germline CDR1 is SGHTA and CDR2 is FQGNSA. The CDR3 totals 14 residues. The V gene lost 6 bases and the J gene lost 10 bases, with 19 bases spanning the gap. The CDR3 is CASSRWGGAREQFF. In DNA, the CDR3 is TGTGCCAGCAGTCGCTGGGGGGGGGCAAGGGAGCAGTTCTTC.

This chain connects TRBV18 to TRBJ2-5; 8 nucleotides align to TRBD1. The CDR3 is 15 amino acids. The germline gives CDR1 KGHSH, CDR2 LQKENI. With V trimmed by 2 bases and J by 5 bases, 7 bases remained unmatched. CDR3 protein: CASSPETGVRETQYF. CDR3 DNA: TGTGCCAGCTCACCAGAGACAGGGGTGAGGGAGACCCAGTACTTC.

This chain uses TRBV6-2 or TRBV6-3 with TRBJ1-3; no clear D. Trimming shortened V by 2 bases and J by 0 bases, and 11 bases separated the two germline ends. From germline, CDR1 is MNHEY and CDR2 SVGEGT. CDR3 length equals 16 residues. This CDR3 is CASSYQAASSGNTIYF. CDR3 nucleotides: TGTGCCAGCAGTTACCAGGCCGCAAGCTCTGGAAACACCATATATTTT.

This clonotype was seen a few times. CDR3 nucleotide sequence: TGTGCCAGCAGCCACACAGGAGGCGGGGGGTCAGATACGCAGTATTTT. Amino acid sequence: CASSHTGGGGSDTQYF. J is TRBJ2-3 and V is TRBV7-9; 8 nucleotides match TRBD2. Germline CDR1 SEHNR, CDR2 FQNEAQ (reference sequence). Unmatched junction bases numbered 11, after V lost 5 bases and J lost 4 bases. The CDR3 runs 16 residues.

The chain is built from TRBV6-4 and TRBJ2-3; 7 bases align to TRBD1. J lost 4 bases, V lost 3 bases, and 4 bases had no gene match. Per germline, CDR1 MRHNA and CDR2 SNTAGT. The CDR3 has 14 residues. CDR3 protein: CASSELTGSDTQYF. In DNA, the CDR3 is TGTGCCAGCAGTGAACTGACAGGGTCAGATACGCAGTATTTT.

The chain combines TRBV4-3 with TRBJ1-3; 9 nucleotides align to TRBD1. The CDR3 totals 17 residues. Unmatched junction bases numbered 11, after V lost 3 bases and J lost 5 bases. CDR1 is LGHNA, CDR2 YSLEER, per germline. CDR3 amino acids: CASSHEGTGKKRNTIYF. In DNA, the CDR3 is TGCGCCAGCAGCCACGAGGGGACAGGGAAGAAGAGAAACACCATATATTTT.

This clonotype turned up a few times. This chain uses TRBV9 with TRBJ1-6, with TRBD1 identical over 9 bases. The CDR3 consists of 16 residues. Germline CDR1 reads SGDLS; CDR2 reads YYNGEE. Trimming cost V 4 bases and J 10 bases; bases outside gene matches: 12. The CDR3 bases are TGTGCCAGCAGCCGCGGCCCCCGGACAGGGGACTCACCCCTCCACTTT. Translating it yields CASSRGPRTGDSPLHF.